The 27 T cell receptor beta chains below were found in one sample sequenced in a study of neurological immune-mediated disorders (dated 2019 in TCRdb). The method behind the library was 5' RACE. The sequencer listed for this sample is Illumina HiSeq 2500. TCRdb cleaned the public reads at Q25 with fastp, built clones with MiXCR and kept in-frame beta chains. CDR3 protein sequences are deduplicated, and each keeps its most common genes and DNA. This sample holds around 60,000 distinct CDR3 sequences; about 3.3% were observed only once. The ten top clones hold about 7.1% of the sample. What was sequenced was PBMCs. These receptors all come from a woman aged 60-75 years with multiple sclerosis.

This clonotype was picked up many times. The chain joins TRBV28 to TRBJ2-1; TRBD2 matches 9 bases. CDR3 length equals 15 residues. The J segment lost 8 bases and the V segment lost 6 bases, leaving 11 bases of the junction unmatched. Germline V gene sequence: CDR1 MDHEN, CDR2 SYDVKM. CDR3 nucleotides: TGTGCCAGCAGCCCAATTAGCGGGAGCGGCGATGAGCAGTTCTTC. Its protein product is CASSPISGSGDEQFF.

This clonotype was seen at least ten times. This chain joins TRBV6-6 and TRBJ2-5; TRBD1 matches 8 bases. The CDR3 is 15 amino acids. The junction had 10 bases not matched to a gene; V was cut back by 5 bases and J by 5 bases. CDR1 and CDR2 from the germline V gene are MNHNY and SVGAGI (reference sequence). The CDR3 DNA reads as TGTGCCAGCAGTCCTCGGCGACAGGGGCTGGAGACCCAGTACTTC. Residues: CASSPRRQGLETQYF.

Many counts were recorded for this clonotype. The chain couples TRBV5-1 to TRBJ2-7; TRBD1 aligns across 7 bases. Germline V lookup: CDR1 SGHRS, CDR2 YFSETQ. After removal of 6 bases from V and 2 bases from J, the junction contained 5 bases not matched to a gene. The CDR3 extends over 13 amino acids. The chain's CDR3 is CASNGDSAYEQYF. The CDR3 DNA reads as TGCGCCAGCAATGGGGACAGTGCCTACGAGCAGTACTTC.

This clonotype was found many times. The chain joins TRBV5-1 to TRBJ2-1; 11 bases agree with TRBD2. Germline loops: CDR1 SGHRS, CDR2 YFSETQ. The CDR3 covers 15 residues. The trim removed 2 bases at V and 6 bases at J, leaving 4 bases unmatched. The CDR3 region is CASSLLAGVPNEQFF. The CDR3 DNA sequence: TGCGCCAGCAGCTTACTAGCGGGAGTCCCCAATGAGCAGTTCTTC.

At least ten counts were recorded for this clonotype. The chain joins TRBV5-1 to TRBJ2-3, with a tentative D call TRBD2 (6 bases). V lost 6 bases and J lost 0, with 8 bases in between. The CDR3 length is 13 residues. Germline values: CDR1 SGHRS, CDR2 YFSETQ. The CDR3 is CASTSGSTDTQYF. CDR3 DNA: TGCGCCAGCACCAGCGGGAGCACAGATACGCAGTATTTT.

This clonotype came up many times. The chain links TRBV5-1 to TRBJ2-2; D is perhaps TRBD2 (5 bases). Trimming took off 2 bases at V and 6 bases at J, with 14 bases between the two ends. Germline values: CDR1 SGHRS, CDR2 YFSETQ. CDR3 length equals 15 residues. CDR3 region: CASSFSLSGAGELFF. CDR3 bases: TGCGCCAGCAGCTTTTCGCTTTCCGGGGCCGGGGAGCTGTTTTTT.

This clonotype appeared many times. The chain is built from TRBV9 and TRBJ2-7; either TRBD1 or TRBD2 may supply D (5 bases each). This CDR3 is built from 13 residues. Trimming took 3 bases from V and 4 from J, leaving 11 bases between them. The germline V gene encodes CDR1 SGDLS and CDR2 YYNGEE. This CDR3 is CASSDGTEYEQYF. The CDR3 bases are TGTGCCAGCAGCGATGGGACCGAATACGAGCAGTACTTC. Full variable domain (remainder filled in from reference TRBV9 and TRBJ2-7): DSGVTQTPKHLITATGQRVTLRCSPRSGDLSVYWYQQSLDQGLQFLIQYYNGEERAKGNILERFSAQQFPDLHSELNLSSLELGDSALYFCASSDGTEYEQYFGPGTRLTVT.

This clonotype was recorded at least ten times. The CDR3 loop is CASSPGQGETQYF. Written as DNA, the CDR3 is TGCGCCAGCAGCCCCGGACAGGGAGAGACCCAGTACTTC. The V call is TRBV5-1, the J call TRBJ2-5; 8 nucleotides align to TRBD1. Germline V gives CDR1 SGHRS, CDR2 YFSETQ. V lost 4 bases and J lost 4; bases outside the gene matches: 3. This CDR3 has 13 amino acids.

This clonotype was seen repeatedly, ten times or more. V gene TRBV10-3 combines with J gene TRBJ2-1; D gene unclear. CDR3 length: 13 residues. Looked up from germline, CDR1 is ENHRY and CDR2 is SYGVKD. Trimming removed 5 bases at V and 5 bases at J, with 10 bases between. The CDR3 nucleotides are TGTGCCATCAGTCGAACAGATAACAATGAGCAGTTCTTC. Translated: CAISRTDNNEQFF.

In this sample, this clonotype turned up many times. This sequence joins TRBV28 and TRBJ2-6; no firm D call. CDR1 is MDHEN, CDR2 SYDVKM, per germline. This CDR3 has 16 amino acids. Between the trimmed V and J ends, which lost 8 bases and 0 bases, there was a span of 14 bases. The DNA for the CDR3 is TGTGCCAGCTGTACTATGCACAGCTCTGGGGCCAACGTCCTGACTTTC. It codes for CASCTMHSSGANVLTF.

Ten or more counts support this clonotype. This rearrangement joins TRBV7-2 to TRBJ1-4, with 9 positions matching TRBD1. After removal of 2 bases from V and 8 bases from J, the junction contained 6 bases not matched to a gene. The CDR3 length is 15 residues. Germline CDR1 is SGHTA and CDR2 is FQGNSA. In DNA form, the CDR3 reads TGTGCCAGCAGCTTAAGGACAGGGGTGGGGGAAAAACTGTTTTTT. The encoded protein is CASSLRTGVGEKLFF.

This clonotype appeared many times. The chain joins TRBV5-1 to TRBJ2-3; D possibly corresponds to TRBD1 (5 bases). CDR1 is SGHRS and CDR2 is YFSETQ in the germline V gene. V was clipped by 4 bases and J by 1 base, with 10 bases between them. CDR3 length: 14 amino acids. The CDR3 DNA reads as TGCGCCAGCAGCCGTGCGACAGGCACAGATACGCAGTATTTT. Protein sequence: CASSRATGTDTQYF.

This clonotype was seen repeatedly, ten times or more. The chain couples TRBV24-1 to TRBJ2-1; a possible D gene is TRBD1 (6 bases). CDR1 and CDR2 from the germline V gene are KGHDR and SFDVKD. V was shortened by 2 bases and J by 12 bases, with 13 bases between the two germline ends. The CDR3 has 13 amino acids. Here the CDR3 reads CATSDSGQPWQFF. The CDR3 DNA sequence: TGTGCCACCAGTGATTCTGGACAGCCTTGGCAGTTCTTC.

This clonotype was counted between two and nine times. The CDR3 region is CASIRTGRGELFF. The CDR3 coding sequence is TGTGCCAGCATTAGGACAGGGCGCGGGGAGCTGTTTTTT. The chain is built from TRBV6-2 or TRBV6-3 and TRBJ2-2; TRBD1 aligns across 8 bases. V was pared by 7 bases and J by 7 bases, with 5 bases of the junction left unmatched. Germline V gives CDR1 MNHEY, CDR2 SVGEGT. The CDR3 contains 13 residues.

The table lists this clonotype with many counts. The rearrangement joins TRBV20-1 to TRBJ2-7; 9 bases map to TRBD1. CDR1 is DFQATT, CDR2 SNEGSKA, per germline (reference sequence). Unmatched junction bases numbered 12, after V lost 1 base and J lost 2 bases. CDR3 length equals 17 residues. The CDR3 here is CSARGDSGTGWTYEQYF. DNA of the CDR3: TGCAGTGCTAGAGGGGACTCCGGGACAGGGTGGACCTACGAGCAGTACTTC.

This clonotype was detected many times. V usage is TRBV21-1 and J usage is TRBJ2-5; the table's D gene call, TRBD1, was not cross checked with the DNA. TRBV21-1 is given as a pseudogene. This CDR3 has 19 residues. The CDR3 loop is CASSKVVWVGALHPETQYF. In DNA form, the CDR3 reads TGTGCCAGCAGCAAAGTGGTATGGGTGGGGGCGCTTCATCCAGAGACCCAGTACTTC.

This clonotype was found many times. This chain joins TRBV5-1 and TRBJ2-1; D is possibly TRBD1 (5 bases). V shed 2 bases and J shed 6 bases, with 12 bases lying between them. CDR3 length: 14 amino acids. Germline values: CDR1 SGHRS, CDR2 YFSETQ. The CDR3 coding sequence is TGCGCCAGCAGCTTCGACAGAAGTCTCAATGAGCAGTTCTTC. It is translated as CASSFDRSLNEQFF.

This clonotype was counted ten times or more. The V call is TRBV20-1, the J call TRBJ2-1; D is possibly TRBD2 (6 bases). This CDR3 comprises 20 residues. The germline V gene encodes CDR1 DFQATT and CDR2 SNEGSKA (reference sequence). Trimming cost V 2 bases and J 4 bases, with 30 bases left between them. CDR3 nucleotide sequence: TGCAGTGCTAGACCCGCGGGACGGCTCGAAATTGGGGTTCCTTACAATGAGCAGTTCTTC. Its translation is CSARPAGRLEIGVPYNEQFF.

This clonotype was seen ten or more times. The chain couples TRBV10-3 to TRBJ2-5; TRBD1 aligns across 7 bases. The CDR3 spans 14 residues. J lost 5 bases, V lost 8 bases, and 11 bases had no gene match. CDR1 and CDR2 from the germline V gene are ENHRY and SYGVKD. The CDR3, as DNA: TGTGCCATCCGCAAGCCCGGACAGGCGGAGACCCAGTACTTC. Protein sequence: CAIRKPGQAETQYF.

This clonotype occurred many times. This chain joins TRBV9 and TRBJ2-2; D is ambiguous. Germline loops: CDR1 SGDLS, CDR2 YYNGEE. This CDR3 contains 14 residues. Trimming removed 3 bases at V and 0 bases at J, with 6 bases between. The CDR3 here is CASSATANTGELFF. CDR3 in DNA: TGTGCCAGCAGCGCGACTGCGAACACCGGGGAGCTGTTTTTT.

This clonotype occurred many times. The V call is TRBV12-3 or TRBV12-4, the J call TRBJ1-5, with D perhaps matching TRBD1 (5 bases). The CDR3 sequence is 15 residues long. The V end lost 2 bases, the J end lost 0 bases, and 8 bases lay between the germline ends. CDR3: CASSLRQYSNQPQHF. The DNA for the CDR3 is TGTGCCAGCAGTTTAAGACAGTATAGCAATCAGCCCCAGCATTTT.

This clonotype was recorded many times. V usage is TRBV5-1 and J usage is TRBJ2-2, with D unresolved. Trimming took off 7 bases at V and 3 bases at J, with 16 bases between the two ends. The CDR3 spans 15 residues. Germline CDR1 and CDR2: SGHRS and YFSETQ. The CDR3 region is CASDINGRDTGELFF. The CDR3 region has the DNA TGCGCCAGCGATATAAATGGACGGGACACCGGGGAGCTGTTTTTT.

This clonotype was seen many times. The rearrangement links TRBV12-3 or TRBV12-4 to TRBJ2-7, with 8 bases that match TRBD2. The ends lost 1 base at V and 4 bases at J; junction bases unmatched: 6. The CDR3 has 15 amino acids. Written as DNA, the CDR3 is TGTGCCAGCAGTTTAGGCCGGCGGGGGGATTACGAGCAGTACTTC. Amino acid sequence: CASSLGRRGDYEQYF.

This clonotype was detected ten times or more. V is TRBV20-1 and J is TRBJ1-5; 11 bases match TRBD1. Trimming cost V 5 bases and J 2 bases; bases outside gene matches: 5. From germline, CDR1 is DFQATT and CDR2 SNEGSKA (reference sequence). This CDR3 spans 15 amino acids. CDR3 bases: TGCAGTGCTTACCGGACAGGGGGCGGCAATCAGCCCCAGCATTTT. As protein: CSAYRTGGGNQPQHF.

This clonotype was seen at least ten times. CDR3 amino acids: CASSQAPAGGPTRNEQFF. The CDR3 nucleotides are TGCGCCAGCAGCCAAGCCCCAGCGGGGGGGCCTACTCGTAATGAGCAGTTCTTC. This chain uses TRBV4-1 with TRBJ2-1; 10 positions agree with TRBD2. This CDR3 spans 18 amino acids. Germline-derived CDR1 and CDR2 are MGHRA and YSYEKL. Trimming at V came to 1 base and at J to 7 bases, leaving 13 bases not matched to a gene.

This clonotype was seen many times. The chain is built from TRBV20-1 and TRBJ2-7, with D maybe TRBD2 (6 bases). The CDR3 extends over 13 amino acids. Germline V gene lookup returns CDR1 DFQATT and CDR2 SNEGSKA (reference sequence). V lost 6 bases to trimming and J lost 0 bases, with 12 bases between them. The CDR3: CSAMLDYSYEQYF. The CDR3 region has the DNA TGCAGTGCGATGCTGGACTACTCCTACGAGCAGTACTTC.

As regards this clonotype: The conserved final phenylalanine or tryptophan is absent from the CDR3, which likely points to a read error. The chain has TRBV18 and TRBJ2-5, with D uncertain. The CDR3 is 13 residues long. Germline lookup yields CDR1 KGHSH and CDR2 LQKENI. V was cut by 4 bases and J by 1 base, with 7 bases left in between. CDR3 in amino acids: CASSLWTQETQYN. In DNA form, the CDR3 reads TGTGCCAGCTCACTGTGGACCCAAGAGACCCAGTACAAC.